What follows are 6 T cell receptor beta chains derived from one specimen sequenced in a study of T-cell reconstitution after alpha-beta-depleted transplantation in children. TCRbeta library preparation incorporated unique molecular identifiers. TCRdb re-called the PCR reads with MiXCR, one entry per CDR3 protein. This table holds about 500,000 distinct CDR3 sequences, 32% found once. The input for sequencing was PBMCs from the stem cell graft donor, taken from the stem cell graft. The receptors were sampled from a human donor who donated a stem cell graft to a child with aplastic anemia.

This chain connects TRBV6-5 to TRBJ2-5; the D call may be TRBD1 or TRBD2 (6 bases each). V was pared by 0 bases and J by 3 bases, with 17 bases between. This CDR3 comprises 17 residues. Per germline, CDR1 MNHEY and CDR2 SVGAGI. The CDR3 DNA reads TGTGCCAGCAGTTACTCGGGTGGAGGGGGATTGAAAGAGACCCAGTACTTC. Residues: CASSYSGGGGLKETQYF.

The V and J genes are TRBV11-2 and TRBJ2-2; D is perhaps TRBD1 (5 bases). The V gene lost 1 base and the J gene lost 2 bases, with 17 bases spanning the gap. The CDR3 length is 18 residues. Germline V gene lookup returns CDR1 SGHAT and CDR2 FQNNGV. The chain's CDR3 is CASSLVFWGRANTGELFF. CDR3 nucleotides: TGTGCCAGCAGCTTAGTTTTTTGGGGCAGAGCTAACACCGGGGAGCTGTTTTTT.

In this sample, this clonotype turned up a few times. The V call is TRBV20-1, the J call TRBJ1-2; 10 bases agree with TRBD1. V trimming: 5 bases; J trimming: 4 bases; junction bases outside the gene matches: 13. Germline V gene lookup returns CDR1 DFQATT and CDR2 SNEGSKA (reference sequence). The CDR3 extends over 16 amino acids. CDR3 amino acids: CSADSQTGGGIYGYTF. DNA of the CDR3: TGCAGTGCTGACAGCCAGACAGGGGGCGGTATCTATGGCTACACCTTC.

The J gene is TRBJ2-3, the V gene TRBV5-4, with D unclear. The germline V and J ends were trimmed by 0 bases and 10 bases, with 12 bases remaining between them. Germline loops: CDR1 SGHNT, CDR2 YYREEE (reference sequence). The CDR3 spans 13 residues. CDR3 nucleotides: TGTGCCAGCAGCTTGGGGAATCGGGTCCCGCAGTATTTT. It encodes CASSLGNRVPQYF.

This rearrangement joins TRBV6-6 to TRBJ2-7, with TRBD2 identical over 8 bases. Germline CDR1 MNHNY, CDR2 SVGAGI (reference sequence). The J segment lost 4 bases and the V segment lost 6 bases, leaving 2 bases of the junction unmatched. The CDR3 is 12 amino acids. CDR3 residues: CASRPGGYEQYF. The CDR3 bases are TGTGCCAGCAGACCGGGGGGGTACGAGCAGTACTTC.

The genes are TRBV20-1 and TRBJ2-4; the D is unclear. The CDR3 is 14 amino acids. V was trimmed by 4 bases and J by 6 bases, leaving 16 bases between them. Germline loops: CDR1 DFQATT, CDR2 SNEGSKA (reference sequence). The CDR3 nucleotides are TGCAGTGCTAAGAACCTAGGGATGGGAAACATTCAGTACTTC. As protein: CSAKNLGMGNIQYF.